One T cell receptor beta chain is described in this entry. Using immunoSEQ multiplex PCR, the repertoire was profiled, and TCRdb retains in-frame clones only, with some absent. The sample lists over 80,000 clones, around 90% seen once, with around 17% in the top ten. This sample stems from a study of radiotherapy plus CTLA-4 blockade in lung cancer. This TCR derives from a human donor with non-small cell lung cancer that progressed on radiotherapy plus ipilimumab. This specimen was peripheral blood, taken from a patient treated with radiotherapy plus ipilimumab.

The CDR3 reads CASSQDIRDYPENYGYTF. The CDR3 DNA reads as TGTGCCAGCAGCCAAGATATAAGGGATTACCCCGAGAACTATGGCTACACCTTC. This rearrangement joins TRBV14 to TRBJ1-2; D ambiguous. Trimming removed 0 bases at V and 2 bases at J, with 19 bases between. This CDR3 is 18 amino acids long. Germline CDR1 is SGHDN and CDR2 is FVKESK.